A single sample gave rise to the 19 T cell receptor beta chains below, sequenced in a study of blood T cell repertoires in COVID-19. Method: immunoSEQ multiplex PCR; TCRdb's copy keeps in-frame clones and lacks some. The sample lists about 220,000 clones; approximately 80% were seen once. The material sequenced was peripheral blood. The receptor source for this set is a man under 40 with active or convalescent COVID-19.

The CDR3: CASSFLRDGYEQYF. Here the CDR3 DNA reads TGTGCCAGCAGTTTTTTGCGGGATGGCTACGAGCAGTACTTC. The V gene is TRBV28, the J gene TRBJ2-7; TRBD2 is a possible D gene (6 bases). The V end lost 3 bases, the J end lost 3 bases, and 12 bases lay between the germline ends. This CDR3 region has 14 residues. Germline CDR1 MDHEN, CDR2 SYDVKM.

J is TRBJ2-5 and V is TRBV28; 9 positions match TRBD1. CDR3 length: 12 residues. Per germline, CDR1 MDHEN and CDR2 SYDVKM. J gave up 12 bases and V 6 bases, and 8 bases lay outside the gene matches. The CDR3 here is CASSFGQGPEYF. CDR3 bases: TGTGCCAGCAGCTTCGGACAGGGGCCAGAGTACTTC.

V gene TRBV28 combines with J gene TRBJ2-5; D remains ambiguous. The CDR3 runs to 13 residues. V was clipped by 3 bases and J by 4 bases, with 9 bases between them. The germline gives CDR1 MDHEN, CDR2 SYDVKM. Here the CDR3 DNA reads TGTGCCAGCAGTTTCAACACGGGAGAGACCCAGTACTTC. Translated, it gives CASSFNTGETQYF.

V and J are TRBV21-1 and TRBJ2-1; TRBD1, as called in the table, went unchecked against the DNA. TRBV21-1 is a recognized pseudogene. CDR3 length: 15 residues. The CDR3 is CASSTCPSSYNEQFF. The CDR3 coding sequence is TGTGCCAGCAGCACTTGCCCCAGCTCCTACAATGAGCAGTTCTTC.

The chain joins TRBV4-2 to TRBJ1-2, with 10 bases fitting TRBD1. Trimming at V came to 5 bases and at J to 0 bases, leaving 15 bases not matched to a gene. This CDR3 is 19 amino acids long. CDR1 LGHNA and CDR2 YNFKEQ come from the germline V gene. In nucleotides, the CDR3 is TGTGCCAGCAGCTTCATTATACCGGGACAGGGGCGAGCTAACTATGGCTACACCTTC. It is translated as CASSFIIPGQGRANYGYTF.

The V and J genes are TRBV28 and TRBJ1-4; a weak D match, TRBD1 (5 bases). Germline V gene lookup returns CDR1 MDHEN and CDR2 SYDVKM. Deletions cut 7 bases from V and 0 bases from J, with 9 bases between. CDR3 length: 14 residues. DNA for the CDR3: TGTGCCAGCATAGACAGCGCAACTAATGAAAAACTGTTTTTT. This encodes CASIDSATNEKLFF.

The rearrangement joins TRBV18 to TRBJ1-1; no reliable D call. The CDR3 loop spans 14 amino acids. Trimming left V 0 bases short and J 1 base short, with 6 bases between. Germline V gene sequence: CDR1 KGHSH, CDR2 LQKENI. The DNA for the CDR3 is TGTGCCAGCTCACCACCGTCAGGGAACACTGAAGCTTTCTTT. Translated: CASSPPSGNTEAFF.

This chain links TRBV6-5 with TRBJ1-4; no firm D call. Between the trimmed V and J ends, which lost 0 bases and 7 bases, there was a span of 9 bases. CDR1 is MNHEY, CDR2 SVGAGI, per germline. This CDR3 is built from 14 residues. CDR3: CASSYSLGGEKLFF. CDR3 coding DNA: TGTGCCAGCAGTTACTCCTTAGGAGGTGAAAAACTGTTTTTT.

The genes are TRBV28 and TRBJ1-1; no reliable D call. The V gene's germline CDR1 is MDHEN and CDR2 SYDVKM. V was pared by 3 bases and J by 8 bases, with 13 bases between. The length of the CDR3 is 13 residues. For the CDR3, the DNA is TGTGCCAGCAGTTTGGAGGCAGCAACAGAAGCTTTCTTT. Its protein product is CASSLEAATEAFF.

The gene calls are TRBV6-1 and TRBJ2-3; D possibly corresponds to TRBD1 (5 bases). This CDR3 comprises 13 residues. In germline, CDR1 is MNHNS, CDR2 SASEGT. Trimming cost V 5 bases and J 4 bases, with 10 bases left between them. The CDR3 loop is CASSYMTADTQYF. The CDR3 DNA reads TGTGCCAGCAGTTATATGACAGCAGATACGCAGTATTTT.

The V gene is TRBV30, the J gene TRBJ1-2; D may be TRBD1 (5 bases). This CDR3 contains 14 residues. The V and J ends lost 2 bases and 6 bases respectively, with 16 bases between them. CDR1 and CDR2 (germline): GTSNPN, SVGIG (reference sequence). The CDR3 protein is CAWSPQGFSNGYTF. CDR3 nucleotide sequence: TGTGCCTGGAGTCCCCAGGGCTTTTCAAATGGCTACACCTTC.

This clone appeared a few times. CDR3 sequence (DNA): TGTGCCAGCAGTTTCCAGACAGGGGGCGACTACGAGCAGTACTTC. Amino acid sequence: CASSFQTGGDYEQYF. This rearrangement joins TRBV27 to TRBJ2-7; 10 bases agree with TRBD1. J was trimmed by 3 bases and V by 3 bases; bases with no gene match: 5. Germline CDR1 is MNHEY and CDR2 is SMNVEV (reference sequence). The CDR3 runs 15 residues.

The V call is TRBV18, the J call TRBJ1-1, with 8 positions matching TRBD1. This CDR3 region has 12 residues. Germline trimming cut 6 bases from V and 9 bases from J; bases unmatched to any gene: 6. Germline V gene lookup returns CDR1 KGHSH and CDR2 LQKENI. The CDR3 bases are TGTGCCAGCTCCCGCGACAGGGGACAAGCTTTCTTT. Its protein is CASSRDRGQAFF.

V is TRBV11-2 and J is TRBJ2-3, with D uncertain. The germline V and J ends were trimmed by 1 base and 5 bases, with 4 bases remaining between them. Germline CDR1 SGHAT, CDR2 FQNNGV. This CDR3 is 12 amino acids long. The CDR3 nucleotides read TGTGCCAGCAGCTTAGCTAGAGATACGCAGTATTTT. Its translation: CASSLARDTQYF. The complete variable domain, with remaining parts taken from reference TRBV11-2 and TRBJ2-3, reads EAGVAQSPRYKIIEKRQSVAFWCNPISGHATLYWYQQILGQGPKLLIQFQNNGVVDDSQLPKDRFSAERLKGVDSTLKIQPAKLEDSAVYLCASSLARDTQYFGPGTRLTVL.

The chain uses TRBV6-6 and TRBJ1-4; 7 nucleotides match TRBD1. V lost 5 bases and J lost 8; bases outside the gene matches: 11. The V gene's germline CDR1 is MNHNY and CDR2 SVGAGI (reference sequence). This CDR3 has 15 amino acids. The CDR3 region is CASSAGQADGEKLFF. The DNA of the CDR3 is TGTGCCAGCAGTGCAGGACAGGCCGATGGAGAAAAACTGTTTTTT.

The chain is built from TRBV4-1 and TRBJ2-3; the match to TRBD2 covers 16 bases. CDR3 length: 18 amino acids. Germline loops: CDR1 MGHRA, CDR2 YSYEKL. J was trimmed by 6 bases and V by 4 bases; bases with no gene match: 10. The CDR3 DNA reads TGCGCCAGCAGCCCCCAAGGGACTAGCGGGGGGGCCGCTGATACGCAGTATTTT. Translating it yields CASSPQGTSGGAADTQYF.

In this sample, this clone turned up once. V usage is TRBV12-5 and J usage is TRBJ1-4, with TRBD1 matching 8 bases. The germline V gene has CDR1 LGHNT and CDR2 FRNRAP. J was trimmed by 0 bases and V by 7 bases; bases with no gene match: 10. This CDR3 region has 17 residues. CDR3 in DNA: TGTGCTAGTGCCCTGGGGACAGGCCGATCAACTAATGAAAAACTGTTTTTT. It codes for CASALGTGRSTNEKLFF.

The chain recombines TRBV7-9 with TRBJ1-4; unclear D gene. CDR3 length equals 12 residues. V was shortened by 1 base and J by 8 bases, with 5 bases between the two germline ends. In germline, CDR1 is SEHNR, CDR2 FQNEAQ (reference sequence). CDR3 residues: CASSLGGEKLFF. CDR3 nucleotides: TGTGCCAGCAGCTTAGGCGGGGAAAAACTGTTTTTT.

The J gene is TRBJ1-4, the V gene TRBV27; 10 bases are a match to TRBD1. The germline V gene encodes CDR1 MNHEY and CDR2 SMNVEV (reference sequence). J gave up 7 bases and V 5 bases, and 7 bases lay outside the gene matches. CDR3 length: 15 residues. The CDR3, as DNA: TGTGCCAGCAGTCCCTCGACAGGGGGCGTTGAAAAACTGTTTTTT. It translates to CASSPSTGGVEKLFF.